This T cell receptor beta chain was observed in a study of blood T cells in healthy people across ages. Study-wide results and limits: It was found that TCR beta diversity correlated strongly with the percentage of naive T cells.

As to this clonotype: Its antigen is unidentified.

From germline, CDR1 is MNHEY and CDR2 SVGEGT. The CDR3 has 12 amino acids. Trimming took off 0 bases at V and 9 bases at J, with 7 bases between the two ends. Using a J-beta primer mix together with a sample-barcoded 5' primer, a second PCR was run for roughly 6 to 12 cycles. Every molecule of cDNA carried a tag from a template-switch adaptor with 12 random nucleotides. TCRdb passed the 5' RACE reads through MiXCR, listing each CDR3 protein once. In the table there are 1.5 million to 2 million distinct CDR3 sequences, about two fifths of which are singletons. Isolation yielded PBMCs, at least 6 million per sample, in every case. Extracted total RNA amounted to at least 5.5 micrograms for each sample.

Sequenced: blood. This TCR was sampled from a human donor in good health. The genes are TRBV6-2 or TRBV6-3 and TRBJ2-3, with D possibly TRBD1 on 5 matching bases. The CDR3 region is CASSYSQGTQYF. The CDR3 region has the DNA TGTGCCAGCAGTTACTCGCAGGGAACGCAGTATTTT.